One sample yielded the 7 T cell receptor beta chains listed below, sequenced in a study of naive and memory T cell subsets. The beta constant-region primer was an equimolar mix of two oligonucleotides covering TRBC1 and TRBC2. Nested alpha and beta constant-region primers with the SP2 primer drove four PCR rounds on ligated cDNA. TCRdb redid the calling of the UMI-ligation and nested PCR reads with MiXCR, one entry per CDR3 protein. The profile shows 120,000 or so distinct CDR3 sequences, just over 35% of them singletons. Sequenced: central memory CD4+ T cells from blood. All receptors derive from a human donor in good health.

The chain joins TRBV20-1 to TRBJ2-1, with D hard to call. From germline, CDR1 is DFQATT and CDR2 SNEGSKA (reference sequence). The V end was cut by 0 bases, the J end by 0 bases, with 9 bases between. CDR3 length: 15 amino acids. This CDR3 reads CSARDHPFSYNEQFF. In DNA form, the CDR3 reads TGCAGTGCTAGAGATCACCCATTCTCCTACAATGAGCAGTTCTTC.

The CDR3 here is CASSTGQADTQYF. CDR3 DNA: TGTGCCAGCAGTACGGGACAAGCAGATACGCAGTATTTT. The chain links TRBV2 to TRBJ2-3; TRBD1 is a possible D gene (6 bases). V gave up 5 bases and J gave up 4 bases, with 10 bases separating them. Germline V gene sequence: CDR1 SNHLY, CDR2 FYNNEI. The CDR3 is 13 residues long.

The chain links TRBV20-1 to TRBJ2-1; 8 positions match TRBD2. The germline V gene has CDR1 DFQATT and CDR2 SNEGSKA (reference sequence). This CDR3 region has 14 residues. Trimming at V came to 3 bases and at J to 3 bases, leaving 4 bases not matched to a gene. CDR3 residues: CSASSGGVYNEQFF. The CDR3 nucleotides read TGCAGTGCTAGCTCGGGAGGGGTCTACAATGAGCAGTTCTTC.

This clonotype has more than one count but fewer than ten. The CDR3 protein is CSVADRGNQPQHF. The CDR3 region has the DNA TGCAGCGTCGCTGACAGGGGGAATCAGCCCCAGCATTTT. V and J are TRBV29-1 and TRBJ1-5; 9 positions match TRBD1. V was pared by 6 bases and J by 4 bases, with 4 bases of the junction left unmatched. CDR1 is SQVTM and CDR2 is ANQGSEA in the germline V gene. The CDR3 has 13 amino acids.

The V and J genes are TRBV2 and TRBJ2-3; TRBD2 matches 7 bases. Germline CDR1 and CDR2: SNHLY and FYNNEI. The CDR3 has 15 amino acids. V lost 4 bases and J lost 6; bases outside the gene matches: 10. In DNA, the CDR3 is TGTGCCAGCAGTGGTGGCAGGGAGGGAGGCGATACGCAGTATTTT. Amino acid sequence: CASSGGREGGDTQYF.

This chain connects TRBV20-1 to TRBJ2-1; TRBD1 matches 7 bases. V trimming: 3 bases; J trimming: 5 bases; junction bases outside the gene matches: 7. Germline-derived CDR1 and CDR2 are DFQATT and SNEGSKA (reference sequence). The CDR3 totals 14 residues. Here the CDR3 DNA reads TGCAGTGCTAGGAGAGGGACAGCCGACAATGAGCAGTTCTTC. Residues: CSARRGTADNEQFF.

The chain recombines TRBV15 with TRBJ1-1, with 7 bases fitting TRBD1. Germline lookup yields CDR1 LNHNV and CDR2 YYDKDF (reference sequence). The CDR3 has 14 amino acids. The V segment lost 4 bases and the J segment 4 bases; nucleotides outside the gene matches: 6. The CDR3 region is CATSNFRGPTEAFF. CDR3 coding DNA: TGTGCCACCAGCAACTTTAGGGGGCCCACTGAAGCTTTCTTT.